This section outlines one TCR beta chain sequence together with its context. In its sample, this clone was seen a few times. Its antigen remains undetermined. Base qualities are not provided; no much larger clone lies one nucleotide away. The immunoSEQ Assay, a bias-controlled multiplex PCR, was used to amplify TCRbeta CDR3 regions from genomic DNA. The study's own analysis went as follows. Within the assay, amplification of reference gene primers was used to estimate how many nucleated cells each sample contained. To quantify the absolute abundance of each unique TCRbeta CDR3 rearrangement, sequence reads were collapsed and filtered. For each sample, productive Simpson clonality was calculated by taking the square root of Simpson's diversity index across productive rearrangements. The clones in this table, taken by TCRdb from immuneACCESS, are in-frame only. Not every clone is retained; where verified, under half of the shortfall comes from an unresolved V gene, and the cause of the rest is unknown. The V and J calls and the clone size are those of that table, but D and trimming were determined from the DNA. The sample has some 400,000 clones on record, roughly 91% of them singletons. The top ten hold 1.7% of the sample.

The sample comes from a study of blood T cell repertoires in COVID-19 (dated by TCRdb to the early 2020s). Context from the whole study: The collaborator samples originated in the United States, Italy and Spain and spanned the acute and convalescent phases of COVID-19. The prospective study material was composed of cDNA or gDNA derived from T cells, B-cell-depleted T cells, or PBMCs. Subjects who had been exposed to COVID-19, were actively infected with it, or had recovered from it provided the deeply sampled blood TCRbeta repertoires that made up the dataset. The repertoires were made available in a free public database intended to serve as a resource for research on the immune response to SARS-CoV-2. Samples were obtained from the ongoing ImmuneRACE study (first 160 participants) and from some 1,300 subjects provided by 6 global collaborators. A de-identified subject ID, COVID-19 status, age in years and sex were almost always included in the sample metadata. Where available, HLA class I and class II types were taken from metadata supplied by the sample provider and were not determined by assay-based typing. Results and caveats for the whole study, not just this receptor: Clinical and demographic metadata were provided uncurated, with the amount varying by source and participant.

Enrolling through a virtual design, the prospective study's participants ranged in age from about 18 to 100 years and lived across more than 20 United States geographic areas. In the prospective study, participants were assigned to cohorts based on the clinical history participants reported in a screening survey and a study questionnaire. For ImmuneRACE Cohort 3, a participant was defined as recovered based on two consecutive negative NP/OP PCR tests, clearance by a healthcare professional, or resolution of symptoms. In the prospective study, whole blood, serum and a nasopharyngeal or oropharyngeal swab were collected from each participant by mobile phlebotomists. Additional blood draws and questionnaires over an approximately 2-month period could optionally be provided by prospective study participants. Blood samples from the prospective study were shipped frozen or at room temperature prior to DNA extraction.

V is pruned by 3 bases and J by 3 bases, leaving 5 bases of the junction without a gene match. The CDR3 numbers 16 residues from cysteine through phenylalanine. The retained sequence is limited to the CDR3, 48 bases, with the frame set at the first base. In the germline V gene, CDR1 corresponds to SGDLS and CDR2 to YYNGEE. The receptor's source is a woman aged 30 to 39 who had recovered from COVID-19. The sequence is built from TRBV9 and TRBJ2-1, and TRBD2 aligns with 11 junction nucleotides. The source material was PBMCs or T cells enriched from blood (not recorded which). In nucleotides, the sequence is TGTGCCAGCAGCGAGGGGACTAGCGGAGTCTACAATGAGCAGTTCTTC. Its protein product is CASSEGTSGVYNEQFF.